The source of this T cell receptor (beta chain) is a study of CD8+ T cells in alopecia areata. Notes on the study in general: Compared with mice, patients displayed less clear TCR sharing, possibly for HLA-related reasons.

Specimens obtained from alopecia areata patients comprised lesional scalp punch biopsies and peripheral blood. Worth noting for this clone: Its specificity is not known.

J lost 5 bases, V lost 6 bases, and 11 bases had no gene match. This CDR3 is built from 14 residues. Germline V CDR1 and CDR2: SQVTM, ANQGSEA. The authors extracted RNA and reverse transcribed it into cDNA as the sequencing template. Method: immunoSEQ multiplex PCR; TCRdb's copy keeps in-frame clones and lacks some. The top ten clones hold 6% to 7% of a sample with about 150,000 clones, around 47% of them seen once. This receptor was identified in a human donor with alopecia areata. The V gene is TRBV29-1, the J gene TRBJ1-1; 8 bases line up with TRBD1. Material for sequencing was CD4+ T cells sorted from blood. The CDR3 DNA is TGCAGCGTCCACCTCCGACAGGGGTCGACTGAAGCTTTCTTT. Translated: CSVHLRQGSTEAFF.